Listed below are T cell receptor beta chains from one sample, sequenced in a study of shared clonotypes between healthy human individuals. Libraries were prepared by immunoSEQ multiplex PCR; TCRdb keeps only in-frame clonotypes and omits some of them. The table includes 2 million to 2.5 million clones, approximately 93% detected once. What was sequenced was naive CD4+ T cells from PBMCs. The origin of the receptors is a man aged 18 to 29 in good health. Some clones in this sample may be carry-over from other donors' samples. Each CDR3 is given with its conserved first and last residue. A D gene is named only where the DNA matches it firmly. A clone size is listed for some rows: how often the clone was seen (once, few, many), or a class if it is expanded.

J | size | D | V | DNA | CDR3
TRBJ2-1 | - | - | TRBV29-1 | TGCAGCGTTCGGCCCAATGAGCAGTTCTTC | CSVRPNEQFF
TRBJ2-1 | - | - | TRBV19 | TGTGCCAGTAGTACCCGACAGCAAAAGAAATACAATGAGCAGTTCTTC | CASSTRQQKKYNEQFF
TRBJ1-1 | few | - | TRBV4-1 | TGCGCCAGCAGCCAAGATCAGCTGGGGAGGAACACTGAAGCTTTCTTT | CASSQDQLGRNTEAFF
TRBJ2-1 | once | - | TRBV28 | TGTGCCAGCAGCGGGGGACAGCGAAATGAGCAGTTCTTC | CASSGGQRNEQFF
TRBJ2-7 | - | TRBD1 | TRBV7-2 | TGTGCCAGCAGCCCAGGGACAGGGGGGTACGAGCAGTACTTC | CASSPGTGGYEQYF
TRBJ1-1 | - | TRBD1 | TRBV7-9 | TGTGCCAGCGACAACAGGGGGCTGGAAGGTGCTTTCTTT | CASDNRGLEGAFF
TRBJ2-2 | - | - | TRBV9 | TGTGCCAGCAGTGGACGACCTGCTCTCGCCCCCGGGGAGCTGTTTTTT | CASSGRPALAPGELFF
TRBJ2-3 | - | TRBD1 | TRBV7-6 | TGTGCCAGCAGCTCCCGGGACAGGAGCACAGATACGCAGTATTTT | CASSSRDRSTDTQYF
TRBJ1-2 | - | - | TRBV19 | TGTGCCAGTACCTCCCCCGAGCCAGGCAACTATGGCTACACCTTC | CASTSPEPGNYGYTF
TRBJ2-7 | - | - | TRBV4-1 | TGCGCCAGCAGCCCAAGACTCATGGCCTACGAGCAGTACTTC | CASSPRLMAYEQYF
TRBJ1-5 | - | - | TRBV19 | TGTGCCAGTAGTATTCTTGCAGACAGACTCAATCAGCCCCAGCATTTT | CASSILADRLNQPQHF
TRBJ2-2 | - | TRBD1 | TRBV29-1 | TGCAGCACTAAGACAGGGGTAAACACCGGGGAGCTGTTTTTT | CSTKTGVNTGELFF
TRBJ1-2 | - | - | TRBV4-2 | TGTGCCAGCAGCCAAGTCCCTCCATCGTCCCTAAACTATGGCTACACCTTC | CASSQVPPSSLNYGYTF
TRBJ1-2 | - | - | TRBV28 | TGTGCCAGCAGCCTTCGCGGCTATGGCTACACCTTC | CASSLRGYGYTF
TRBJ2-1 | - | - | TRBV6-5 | TGTGCCAGCAGTTACTCCGGGAGCGGGTCGTACAATGAGCAGTTCTTC | CASSYSGSGSYNEQFF
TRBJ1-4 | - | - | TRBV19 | TGTGCCAGTAGTTACCGGGACGCATCAGGACAAAAACTGTTTTTT | CASSYRDASGQKLFF
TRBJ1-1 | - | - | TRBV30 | TGTGCCTCCCGACGGGACACTGAAGCTTTCTTT | CASRRDTEAFF
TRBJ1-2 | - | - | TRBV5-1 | TGCGCCAGCAGCTTTTCCGAGGATGGCTACACCTTC | CASSFSEDGYTF
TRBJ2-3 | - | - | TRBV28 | TGTGCCAGCACCCTGCGGGCAGCTAGCACAGATACGCAGTATTTT | CASTLRAASTDTQYF
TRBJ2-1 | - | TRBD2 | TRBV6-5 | TGTGCCAGCAGGAGGACTAGCGGGAGGTACAATGAGCAGTTCTTC | CASRRTSGRYNEQFF
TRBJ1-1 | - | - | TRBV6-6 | TGTGCCAGCAGTTACTCAGAAAACACTGAAGCTTTCTTT | CASSYSENTEAFF
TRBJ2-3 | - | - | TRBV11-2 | TGTGCCAGCAGCCCCACTAGGGGTACACACACAGATACGCAGTATTTT | CASSPTRGTHTDTQYF
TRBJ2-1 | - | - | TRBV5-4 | TGTGCCAGCAGCTTGGAGATATCTTCCTACAATGAGCAGTTCTTC | CASSLEISSYNEQFF
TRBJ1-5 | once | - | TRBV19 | TGTGCCAGTAGTTACGTGAATAGCAATCAGCCCCAGCATTTT | CASSYVNSNQPQHF
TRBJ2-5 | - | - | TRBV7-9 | TGTGCCAGCACCCCACGGGCAGGCGGCCAAGAGACCCAGTACTTC | CASTPRAGGQETQYF
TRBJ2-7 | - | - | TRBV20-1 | TGCAGTGCTAGTCTTAGCTACGAGCAGTACTTC | CSASLSYEQYF
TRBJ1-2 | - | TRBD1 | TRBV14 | TGTGCCAGCAGCTTTCGAACACAGGGGCACTATGGCTACACCTTC | CASSFRTQGHYGYTF
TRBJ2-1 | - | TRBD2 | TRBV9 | TGTGCCAGCAGCGTAGTTGGGACTAGCGGGAGCCAGTTCTTC | CASSVVGTSGSQFF
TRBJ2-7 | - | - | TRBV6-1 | TGTGCCAGCAGTCCGACAGGTTCCTACGAGCAGTACTTC | CASSPTGSYEQYF
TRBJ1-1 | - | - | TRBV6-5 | TGTGCCAGTCAGGGTATCCCCACTGAAGCTTTCTTT | CASQGIPTEAFF
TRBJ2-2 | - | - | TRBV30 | TGTGCCTGGAGTGTATGGGCCTCCGGGGAGCTGTTTTTT | CAWSVWASGELFF
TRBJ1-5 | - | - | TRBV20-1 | TGCAGTGCTAGCGGGGGTTTAGCCCAGCATTTT | CSASGGLAQHF
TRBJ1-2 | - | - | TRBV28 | TGTGCCACCTGCTGGGGGGGGTCCCTCACTAACTATGGCTACACCTTC | CATCWGGSLTNYGYTF
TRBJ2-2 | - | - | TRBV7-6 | TGTGCCAGCAGCTTAGTGGGCCAGATGAACACCGGGGAGCTGTTTTTT | CASSLVGQMNTGELFF